This TCR beta chain originates from a study of vaccination and CD4 T cells after COVID-19 (dated by TCRdb to between 2021 and 2023). Study-level background: Six males and four females were included in the convalescent cohort, with two Hispanic individuals, seven Caucasians, two Asians and one multiracial person represented. Each participant got two doses of either the Pfizer-BioNTech BNT162b2 vaccine (n=8) or the Moderna mRNA-1273 vaccine (n=2). Post-COVID blood samples from convalescent patients were collected a median of around 100 days after diagnosis, with a range of roughly 35 to 180 days. The time from the second vaccine dose to post-vaccine blood sampling had a median of roughly 70 days and ranged from about 14 to 250 days. Culture stimuli were overlapping spike peptide pools from SARS-CoV-2 and from the common cold coronaviruses HCoV-NL63, HCoV-OC43 and HCoV-229E. Control cultures received a CEFX viral epitope pool as the positive control, an HIV-1 Nef peptide pool as the negative control, or no peptide. The spike-specific CD4+ TCR repertoire was compared before and after mRNA vaccination in about nine COVID-19 convalescent patients and a handful of infection-naive healthy vaccine recipients. Memory CD4+ T cell crossreactivity between SARS-CoV-2 and common cold coronavirus spike proteins was assessed at the TCR clonotype level in an earlier paper using these donors. General study outcomes and caveats: Relatively few convalescent patients were included in the study, and early timepoints after natural infection were not analyzed. The median count of SARS-CoV-2-reactive clonotypes went up from around 21 after infection to 30 to 40 after vaccination, although the change was not significant. In convalescent patients, a median approximately 86% of post-vaccine SARS-CoV-2-reactive clones were detected only after vaccination, suggesting vaccine-specific priming. Of the vaccine-specific clones found in convalescent patients, nearly all (304 of 307) were mono-reactive for SARS-CoV-2 spike instead of being cross-reactive with common cold coronaviruses.

About this clonotype: No antigen is known for it. Base-call qualities are not available, and no considerably larger clone is one nucleotide away.

The CDR3, from cysteine to phenylalanine, totals 13 residues. The only DNA kept is the CDR3, 39 bases in frame from the first base. In the germline V gene, CDR1 corresponds to SQVTM and CDR2 to ANQGSEA. The junction carries 14 bases between V and J, which are trimmed by 3 bases and 6 bases respectively. The library relied on PCR. TCR sequencing of DNA from cultured CD4+ T cells used the Oncomine TCR Beta short-read assay at the Johns Hopkins FTIC core. The QIAamp micro DNA kit was used to extract genomic DNA from the cultured CD4+ T cells. Oncomine TCR Beta libraries from cultured CD4+ T cells were pooled with unique dual indexes and sequenced on an Illumina iSeq 100. Under the source paper's analysis protocol: Non-productive sequences were filtered out, and CDR3s that did not start with C, did not end with F or W, or were shorter than 7 amino acids were discarded. Antigen-specific clonotypes were identified using the MANAFEST web application through comparison of peptide-stimulated wells with reference and other culture wells. To be called positive, a clone needed an FDR below 0.05, an odds ratio above 5, and a productive frequency above 0.1% in at least two of three replicate wells. A clonotype was classed as cross-reactive if the clonotype showed significant expansion both in SARS-CoV-2 spike wells and in at least one common cold coronavirus spike condition. CDR3 homology was assessed with Levenshtein distances (stringdist) and unrooted phylogenetic trees (ape) in R version 3.6.1. TCRdb itself trimmed the public reads at Q25 with fastp, ran MiXCR and retained productive beta chains. Identical CDR3 proteins give one entry, which carries the most common genes and DNA. TCRdb assigned the V and J calls; the authors' analysis was not used. A total of roughly 8,000 distinct CDR3 sequences appear in this sample, around 45% of them only once. About 15% of the sample goes to the ten largest clones.

Taken with the paper, the label for treatment or condition translates to: approximately nine-day PBMC culture with coronavirus spike peptide pools or control peptides (ViraFEST assay). CD4+ T cells from unexposed donors were collected before the COVID-19 pandemic (2011-2018). To expand antigen-specific T cells with peptide pools and then pick out the expanded clonotypes through TCR sequencing, the study relied on the ViraFEST assay. PBMCs were cultured at around 2.2 million per well in IMDM supplemented with roughly 5.2% human AB serum and 10 IU/ml IL-2, with about 10 ug/ml peptide pools added. Half of the culture medium was replaced with fresh IL-2-containing medium on days 3 and 7. After 9 to 11 days of culture, CD4+ T cells were isolated by negative selection with the EasySep CD4+ T cell isolation kit. As cell number allowed, CD4+ T cells from unexposed donors were tested for reactivity to SARS-CoV-2 S and N and to four common cold coronavirus spike pools. Ficoll-Paque Plus gradient centrifugation was used to isolate PBMCs from whole blood, and the isolated PBMCs were then either used fresh or cryopreserved at -140C. Culture conditions were generally each tested in triplicate wells. The leukapheresis product used for the unexposed donors was purchased from a commercial source.

The chain is assembled from TRBV29-1 and TRBJ1-2, with TRBD1 tentatively as D gene (6 bases match). Sequenced sample: CD4+ T cells from blood, cultured in vitro. The sequence was collected from a human donor in good health. Here is the DNA: TGCAGCGTTGACAGGGGCGGGGGTCATGGCTACACCTTC. Translated, this gives CSVDRGGGHGYTF.